One sample yielded the 25 T cell receptor beta chains listed below, sequenced in a study of CD8 T cells in ankylosing spondylitis. TCRdb re-called the 5' RACE reads through MiXCR, storing one row per CDR3 protein. The top ten hold around 3% of the sample, which has around 130,000 distinct CDR3 sequences, about 13% seen once. Specimen: blood, either unsorted or a sorted T cell fraction (not recorded which). Receptors were obtained from a female donor with ankylosing spondylitis or in good health (not recorded which).

This clonotype was detected a few times. V usage is TRBV23-1 and J usage is TRBJ2-1, with D perhaps assigned TRBD1 or TRBD2 (6 bases each). TRBV23-1 is reported as an ORF; its role is uncertain. The CDR3 is 14 amino acids. V was trimmed by 9 bases and J by 7 bases, leaving 19 bases between them. Here the CDR3 reads CARPNRGATNEQFF. In DNA, the CDR3 is TGCGCCAGACCCAATAGGGGGGCGACGAATGAGCAGTTCTTC.

The chain carries TRBV7-2 and TRBJ2-3; TRBD2 agrees at 10 bases. The germline gives CDR1 SGHTA, CDR2 FQGNSA. The V and J ends lost 0 bases and 8 bases, in that order; junction bases with no gene match: 11. The CDR3 consists of 17 residues. In DNA form, the CDR3 reads TGTGCCAGCAGCTTAGCTCCTAGCGGGGGCAACCGCGGTACGCAGTATTTT. This gives the protein CASSLAPSGGNRGTQYF.

With regard to this clonotype: Its ends do not fully match the called genes, so a read error is possible. The chain has TRBV2 and TRBJ1-4, with D perhaps matching TRBD1 (5 bases). Germline lookup yields CDR1 SNHLY and CDR2 FYNNEI. The CDR3 loop spans 14 amino acids. This CDR3 reads CASKERDLEEKPFF. Here the CDR3 DNA reads TGTGCCAGCAAGGAAAGGGACCTAGAAGAAAAACCGTTTTTT.

The chain uses TRBV12-3 or TRBV12-4 and TRBJ2-6; no firm D call. Deletions cut 5 bases from V and 0 bases from J, with 11 bases between. CDR3 length equals 16 residues. The CDR3 bases are TGTGCCAGCAGTACAAGGCAGAGCTCTGGGGCCAACGTCCTGACTTTC. This encodes CASSTRQSSGANVLTF.

This clonotype was counted only a few times. The V gene is TRBV5-1, the J gene TRBJ2-4, with 12 bases that match TRBD2. Germline V gene sequence: CDR1 SGHRS, CDR2 YFSETQ. V lost 5 bases and J lost 8; bases outside the gene matches: 14. The CDR3 covers 17 residues. The chain's CDR3 is CASSPSPSGGAQDIQYF. CDR3 bases: TGCGCCAGCAGTCCCTCCCCTAGCGGGGGGGCCCAGGACATTCAGTACTTC.

This clonotype was picked up a small number of times. The chain recombines TRBV5-1 with TRBJ1-6; tentative D call: TRBD1 (6 bases). Between the trimmed V and J ends, which lost 0 bases and 8 bases, there was a span of 12 bases. This CDR3 comprises 15 residues. Germline V CDR1 and CDR2: SGHRS, YFSETQ. As DNA, the CDR3 is TGCGCCAGCAGCTTGGACGGCAGGGGCCATTCACCCCTCCACTTT. Translating gives CASSLDGRGHSPLHF.

Ten or more counts support this clonotype. The chain recombines TRBV27 with TRBJ2-7; D uncertain. Germline CDR1 and CDR2: MNHEY and SMNVEV (reference sequence). The germline V and J ends were trimmed by 0 bases and 5 bases, with 14 bases remaining between them. The CDR3 covers 15 residues. DNA for the CDR3: TGTGCCAGCAGTTTATCCAGGCTCAACCGCAACGAGCAGTACTTC. It is translated as CASSLSRLNRNEQYF.

This clonotype was counted between two and nine times. The chain is built from TRBV12-3 or TRBV12-4 and TRBJ2-7; 12 bases are a match to TRBD2. J was trimmed by 3 bases and V by 4 bases; bases with no gene match: 16. There are 19 residues in the CDR3. The CDR3 reads CASSSYTTPGLAGYYEQYF. DNA for the CDR3: TGTGCCAGCAGTTCATATACGACCCCGGGACTAGCGGGCTACTACGAGCAGTACTTC.

This clonotype was observed many times. This chain connects TRBV3-1 to TRBJ1-3; D is ambiguous. Germline V gene lookup returns CDR1 LGHDT and CDR2 YNNKEL (reference sequence). The CDR3 has 14 amino acids. Trimming took 3 bases from V and 0 from J, leaving 6 bases between them. The CDR3 protein is CASSQGNSGNTIYF. CDR3 nucleotide sequence: TGTGCCAGCAGCCAGGGCAACTCTGGAAACACCATATATTTT.

There are many counts of this clonotype. V is TRBV2 and J is TRBJ2-5, with D unresolved. Trimming took 2 bases from V and 2 from J, leaving 3 bases between them. Germline-derived CDR1 and CDR2 are SNHLY and FYNNEI. The CDR3 covers 12 residues. CDR3 coding DNA: TGTGCCAGCAGTGAAATACAAGAGACCCAGTACTTC. It yields the protein CASSEIQETQYF.

This clonotype was seen at least ten times. V is TRBV5-1 and J is TRBJ2-1; no clear D gene. This CDR3 has 15 residues. Trimming took 1 base from V and 7 from J, leaving 15 bases between them. Germline V lookup: CDR1 SGHRS, CDR2 YFSETQ. The CDR3 bases are TGCGCCAGCAGCTTGAAATTGCTGTCTATTAATGAGCAGTTCTTC. It codes for CASSLKLLSINEQFF.

The table lists this clonotype with many counts. This chain connects TRBV12-3 or TRBV12-4 to TRBJ2-1; 10 nucleotides match TRBD2. This CDR3 is 16 amino acids long. V shed 5 bases, J shed 0 bases, and the junction held 4 bases outside the gene matches. The CDR3 region has the DNA TGTGCCAGCAGTCCCCGGACTAGCGGCTCCTACAATGAGCAGTTCTTC. Amino acid sequence: CASSPRTSGSYNEQFF.

Ten or more counts support this clonotype. The V gene is TRBV20-1, the J gene TRBJ1-2; 11 bases align to TRBD1. In germline, CDR1 is DFQATT, CDR2 SNEGSKA (reference sequence). This CDR3 has 14 amino acids. V lost 4 bases to trimming and J lost 7 bases; unmatched junction nucleotides: 8. The CDR3 region is CSATQDRGLRGYTF. As DNA, the CDR3 is TGCAGTGCTACGCAGGACAGGGGGCTTCGTGGCTACACCTTC.

In this sample, this clonotype turned up many times. This chain uses TRBV12-3 or TRBV12-4 with TRBJ2-7, with 12 bases fitting TRBD2. The CDR3 contains 14 residues. V lost 6 bases and J lost 3; bases outside the gene matches: 3. The CDR3 here is CASRLAGGHYEQYF. The DNA of the CDR3 is TGTGCCAGCAGACTAGCGGGAGGACACTACGAGCAGTACTTC.

This clonotype was observed a few times. This rearrangement joins TRBV20-1 to TRBJ1-1; 7 nucleotides align to TRBD1. The ends lost 5 bases at V and 4 bases at J; junction bases unmatched: 13. The germline V gene encodes CDR1 DFQATT and CDR2 SNEGSKA (reference sequence). This CDR3 has 15 residues. The CDR3 protein is CSAFNFRQGSTEAFF. In DNA, the CDR3 is TGCAGTGCTTTTAATTTCCGACAGGGAAGCACTGAAGCTTTCTTT.

This clonotype was seen many times. V usage is TRBV4-2 and J usage is TRBJ2-3; TRBD2 matches at 8 bases. Per germline, CDR1 LGHNA and CDR2 YNFKEQ. This CDR3 spans 19 amino acids. Losses at the gene ends were 0 bases for V and 2 bases for J; bases not matched to a gene: 13. The CDR3 DNA reads TGTGCCAGCAGCCAAGATTTACGGGGCGCGGGGGGCTTCACAGATACGCAGTATTTT. Translation gives CASSQDLRGAGGFTDTQYF.

The genes are TRBV6-5 and TRBJ2-7; tentatively, D is TRBD1 (5 bases). This CDR3 is built from 18 residues. Between the trimmed V and J ends, which lost 0 bases and 2 bases, there was a span of 20 bases. CDR1 and CDR2 from the germline V gene are MNHEY and SVGAGI. CDR3 coding DNA: TGTGCCAGCAGTTACTCGAGGCCCTCGTGGGCGGACACCTACGAGCAGTACTTC. Translating gives CASSYSRPSWADTYEQYF.

This chain uses TRBV12-3 or TRBV12-4 with TRBJ1-1, with 8 nucleotides matching TRBD1. Trimming at V came to 6 bases and at J to 7 bases, leaving 13 bases not matched to a gene. The CDR3 has 15 amino acids. In DNA form, the CDR3 reads TGTGCCAGCAGCTCCTCAGACAGGGGAGACATTGAAGCTTTCTTT. Its protein is CASSSSDRGDIEAFF.

In its sample, this clonotype was seen a few times. CDR3 in DNA: TGTGCCAGCAGCCCCGTCAGGGGGGAGGCGAGCACCGGGGAGCTGTTTTTT. Its protein is CASSPVRGEASTGELFF. This chain links TRBV7-6 with TRBJ2-2, with D perhaps TRBD1 (7 bases). The CDR3 covers 17 residues. The V gene lost 5 bases and the J gene lost 4 bases, with 20 bases spanning the gap. Germline-derived CDR1 and CDR2 are SGHVS and FNYEAQ.

As regards this clonotype: Being one base from a much bigger clone, this may be a read error. The CDR3 DNA reads TGCAGTGCTACAGGGGGCGGTTCCTACGAGCGGTACTTC. It yields the protein CSATGGGSYERYF. The chain employs TRBV20-1 and TRBJ2-7; 8 positions agree with TRBD1. CDR3 length: 13 amino acids. The germline gives CDR1 DFQATT, CDR2 SNEGSKA (reference sequence).

The table lists this clonotype with a few counts. The chain uses TRBV20-1 and TRBJ2-1; 8 bases are shared with TRBD1. The length of the CDR3 is 12 residues. Per the germline V gene, CDR1 is DFQATT and CDR2 is SNEGSKA (reference sequence). The V segment lost 6 bases and the J segment 15 bases; nucleotides outside the gene matches: 13. The CDR3 coding sequence is TGCAGTGCCCGGCGGCAGGGGGCACACAGGTTCTTC. Translated: CSARRQGAHRFF.

This clonotype showed up many times. The rearrangement uses TRBV10-2 and TRBJ1-3, with unresolved D. Germline V gives CDR1 WSHSY, CDR2 SAAADI. V lost 7 bases, J lost 3 bases, and 7 bases lay in between. The CDR3 runs to 12 residues. The CDR3 spells CASNSGGNTIYF. Written as DNA, the CDR3 is TGCGCCAGCAATTCGGGTGGAAACACCATATATTTT.

This clonotype was picked up many times. The genes are TRBV25-1 and TRBJ1-1; D gene unclear. CDR1 is MGHDK, CDR2 SYGVNS, per germline. The CDR3 runs 15 residues. The V and J ends lost 4 bases and 4 bases respectively, with 16 bases between them. CDR3 sequence reads: CASSGRNWGRTEAFF. In nucleotides, the CDR3 is TGTGCCAGCAGTGGTCGCAATTGGGGTCGCACTGAAGCTTTCTTT.

There are a few counts of this clonotype. Compared with germline, one end of the junction differs, possibly owing to a read error. The gene calls are TRBV20-1 and TRBJ2-5; TRBD2 matches 7 bases. The CDR3 is 16 amino acids. In germline, CDR1 is DFQATT, CDR2 SNEGSKA (reference sequence). CDR3 nucleotides: TGCTGTGCTAGCGGCCCTTACCGAGTCTCGTTAGAGACCCAGTACTTC. Translation: CCASGPYRVSLETQYF.

This clonotype was seen many times. CDR3 coding DNA: TGCAGTGGGGGGAGTGGGACTAGCACAGATACGCAGTATTTT. The encoded protein is CSGGSGTSTDTQYF. The rearrangement joins TRBV20-1 to TRBJ2-3; TRBD2 is a possible D gene (6 bases). Between the trimmed V and J ends, which lost 7 bases and 0 bases, there was a span of 14 bases. The CDR3 contains 14 residues. The germline gives CDR1 DFQATT, CDR2 SNEGSKA (reference sequence).